Following are 2 T cell receptor beta chains from one sample sequenced in a study of blood T cells in healthy people across ages (dated by TCRdb to 2014 to 2015). Library creation used 5' RACE. The sequencer listed for this sample is Illumina HiSeq 2500. A second PCR of roughly 7 to 12 cycles was run with a J-beta primer mix and a sample-barcoded 5' primer. The public reads were reanalyzed by TCRdb: fastp trimming at Q25, MiXCR alignment, in-frame beta chains only. Rows matching on CDR3 protein sequence are summarized as one entry with the most common DNA and genes. A total of hundreds of thousands of distinct CDR3 sequences appear in this sample, less than 40% of them only once. Less than 20% of the sample rests with the top ten. The source material was blood. The origin of the receptors is an elderly woman in good health. Donor details come from another sample of the same person, matched by shared clones.

The chain recombines TRBV6-5 with TRBJ2-5, with D perhaps matching TRBD1 (5 bases). The CDR3 length is 13 residues. Germline assignment: CDR1 MNHEY and CDR2 SVGAGI. Trimming stripped 2 bases from V and 5 bases from J, with 9 bases between. The CDR3 spells CASSYQGPETQYF. The CDR3 DNA is TGTGCCAGCAGTTACCAGGGTCCTGAGACCCAGTACTTC.

This clonotype appeared a few times. This may stem from a read error, because a much larger clone lies one nucleotide away. This rearrangement joins TRBV5-1 to TRBJ2-3; tentatively, D is TRBD2 (6 bases). V was pared by 4 bases and J by 5 bases, with 23 bases between. Per the germline V gene, CDR1 is SGHRS and CDR2 is YFSETQ. The CDR3 has 17 residues. The CDR3 DNA reads as TGCGCCAGCAGCCCGGGAGTGGGACGCCAGCCGAGAGATACGCAGTATTTT. It specifies CASSPGVGRQPRDTQYF.